This note documents a single T cell receptor beta chain sequence. Germline loops: CDR1 SGHDN, CDR2 FVKESK. The CDR3 runs to 16 residues. The data were obtained in a study of T cell clusters in autoimmune cytopenias. Background on the study: The median distinct TRB clonotype count was about 2,400 per sample, from a median roughly 47,000 reads.

Each sample's input was approximately 270 ng genomic DNA, 38,000 or so genome equivalents. TRB rearrangements were amplified by touch-down multiplex PCR with mixed TRB-A/B primers. TCRdb reprocessed the multiplex PCR reads and keeps a single row for each CDR3 protein, giving no DNA. This sample's table reports roughly 1,200 distinct CDR3 sequences. Sequencing input: peripheral blood. The chain recombines TRBV14 with TRBJ2-1; the TRBD2 assignment by TCRdb is unverifiable without DNA. This receptor was identified in a human donor with an autoimmune cytopenia or autoimmune hepatitis (not recorded which). CDR3 loop: CASSQGTSGAYNEQFF.